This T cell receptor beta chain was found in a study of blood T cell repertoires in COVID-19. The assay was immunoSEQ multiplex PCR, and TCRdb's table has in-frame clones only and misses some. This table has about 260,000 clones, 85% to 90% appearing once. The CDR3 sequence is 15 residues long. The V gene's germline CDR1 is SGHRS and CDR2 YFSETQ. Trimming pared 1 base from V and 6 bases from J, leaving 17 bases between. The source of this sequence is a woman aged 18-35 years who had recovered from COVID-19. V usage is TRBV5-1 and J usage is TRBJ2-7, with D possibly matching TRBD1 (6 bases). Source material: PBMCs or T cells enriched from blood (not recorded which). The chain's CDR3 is CASSLRDTEGGEQYF. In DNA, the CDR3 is TGCGCCAGCAGCTTGAGGGACACCGAAGGTGGCGAGCAGTACTTC.